In this sample, the clone carrying this TCR beta chain turned up a few times. The sample is drawn from a study of T-cell memory formation after mild COVID-19. Each CDR3 protein is one row after TCRdb ran MiXCR on the 5' RACE reads. The sample lists a few hundred thousand distinct CDR3 sequences, less than 25% occurring once. From germline, CDR1 is SGHKS and CDR2 YYEKEE (reference sequence). The CDR3 spans 16 residues. Between the trimmed V and J ends, which lost 2 bases and 3 bases, there was a span of 14 bases. Sequenced: PBMCs or a T cell subset sorted from them (not recorded which). This sequence was found in an adult woman who had mild COVID-19 (a few samples of this study predate the infection). Cell type and time point are not known. The chain carries TRBV5-5 and TRBJ2-2, with D tentatively TRBD2 (6 bases). As DNA, the CDR3 is TGTGCCAGCAGCTTAGCTCTAGCGCAATACACCGGGGAGCTGTTTTTT. Its translation is CASSLALAQYTGELFF.